These 30 T cell receptor beta chains were sequenced from one sample in a study of control samples from healthy donors and cancer patients. Measured with immunoSEQ multiplex PCR; TCRdb has only the in-frame clones, and not every one. The sample records approximately 100,000 clones, about nine tenths being singletons. Sequences were obtained from blood. The receptors originated from a man younger than 40 in good health.

The chain is built from TRBV6-4 and TRBJ2-7, with unresolved D. Trimming pared 8 bases from V and 4 bases from J, leaving 21 bases between. The CDR3 covers 15 residues. CDR1 and CDR2 (germline): MRHNA, SNTAGT. The CDR3 nucleotides read TGTGCCAGCGGGCCAAGGAGTCGGATCTTTTACGAGCAGTACGTC. This translates into CASGPRSRIFYEQYV.

The table lists this clone with a few counts. This chain joins TRBV2 and TRBJ1-4, with 7 bases fitting TRBD1. Germline V gene lookup returns CDR1 SNHLY and CDR2 FYNNEI. The CDR3 sequence is 19 residues long. The V segment lost 1 base and the J segment 10 bases; nucleotides outside the gene matches: 21. Here the CDR3 reads CASSEGSGDSRRQIGKLFF. The CDR3 coding sequence is TGTGCCAGCAGTGAAGGATCAGGGGACAGTAGGCGTCAAATCGGAAAACTGTTTTTT.

The chain has TRBV5-4 and TRBJ2-5, with 8 bases fitting TRBD2. J was trimmed by 2 bases and V by 0 bases; bases with no gene match: 6. This CDR3 has 16 residues. The germline V gene encodes CDR1 SGHNT and CDR2 YYREEE (reference sequence). The DNA of the CDR3 is TGTGCCAGCAGCTTGGGAACTAGCGGAAGACAAGAGACCCAGTACTTC. It codes for CASSLGTSGRQETQYF.

This clone was observed a single time. The rearrangement links TRBV10-3 to TRBJ1-1; D is undetermined. The CDR3 is 17 residues long. Between the trimmed V and J ends, which lost 4 bases and 0 bases, there was a span of 18 bases. CDR1 and CDR2 (germline): ENHRY, SYGVKD. CDR3: CAISGRADSSLNTEAFF. The DNA of the CDR3 is TGTGCCATCAGTGGTCGGGCAGATAGCAGCCTGAACACTGAAGCTTTCTTT.

CDR3 in amino acids: CASSVAGNGELFF. CDR3 bases: TGTGCCAGCAGCGTTGCGGGCAACGGGGAGCTGTTTTTT. The V and J genes are TRBV9 and TRBJ2-2; maybe TRBD2 (5 bases). The CDR3 has 13 residues. CDR1 and CDR2 (germline): SGDLS, YYNGEE. The ends were cut back, 2 bases at V and 7 bases at J, with 9 bases in the middle.

As regards this clone: At one of its ends the junction is not consistent with the germline gene, which may arise from a read error. The chain combines TRBV5-5 with TRBJ1-2; D may be TRBD1 (5 bases). CDR1 is SGHKS and CDR2 is YYEKEE in the germline V gene (reference sequence). CDR3 length equals 15 residues. In DNA, the CDR3 is TGTGTCAGCAGCTTGGATTGGCAGGGACTCTACGGCTACACCTTC. Its translation: CVSSLDWQGLYGYTF.

V is TRBV6-2 or TRBV6-3 and J is TRBJ1-6, with no clear D. V lost 0 bases to trimming and J lost 8 bases, with 5 bases between them. The CDR3 has 13 amino acids. Germline V gene sequence: CDR1 MNHEY, CDR2 SVGEGT. CDR3 nucleotide sequence: TGTGCCAGCAGTTACTCGGGTGATTCACCCCTCCACTTT. Translating gives CASSYSGDSPLHF.

This clone has only one observation. V is TRBV6-5 and J is TRBJ2-5; tentative D call: TRBD2 (6 bases). The CDR3 has 15 residues. V was trimmed by 0 bases and J by 2 bases, leaving 10 bases between them. Germline loops: CDR1 MNHEY, CDR2 SVGAGI. In DNA, the CDR3 is TGTGCCAGCAGTTACTCGAGGCTAGCGCAAGAGACCCAGTACTTC. Its translation is CASSYSRLAQETQYF.

This chain links TRBV12-5 with TRBJ2-1; 11 nucleotides agree with TRBD2. The V and J ends lost 7 bases and 3 bases, in that order; junction bases with no gene match: 8. Germline loops: CDR1 LGHNT, CDR2 FRNRAP. The CDR3 consists of 16 residues. The CDR3 here is CASASRTSGYYNEQFF. CDR3 DNA sequence: TGTGCTAGTGCCAGCAGGACTAGCGGGTACTACAATGAGCAGTTCTTC.

This chain's CDR3 is CASSELAGFETQYF. Here the CDR3 DNA reads TGCGCCAGCAGTGAACTAGCGGGGTTTGAGACCCAGTACTTC. The rearrangement joins TRBV10-2 to TRBJ2-5; 10 nucleotides align to TRBD2. This CDR3 is built from 14 residues. The trim removed 3 bases at V and 5 bases at J, leaving 3 bases unmatched. Germline V gene lookup returns CDR1 WSHSY and CDR2 SAAADI.

The chain joins TRBV24-1 to TRBJ1-2; 7 nucleotides align to TRBD1. CDR1 and CDR2 from the germline V gene are KGHDR and SFDVKD. J gave up 5 bases and V 11 bases, and 7 bases lay outside the gene matches. This CDR3 has 12 amino acids. This chain's CDR3 is CARQGRGYGYTF. CDR3 in DNA: TGTGCCAGACAGGGTAGAGGTTATGGCTACACCTTC.

The chain links TRBV5-6 to TRBJ2-3; no reliable D call. The CDR3 covers 15 residues. The germline V gene encodes CDR1 SGHDT and CDR2 YYEEEE. The ends were cut back, 6 bases at V and 0 bases at J, with 14 bases in the middle. The CDR3 DNA is TGTGCCAGCAAAATGGTTGGGTCTAGCACAGATACGCAGTATTTT. This codes for CASKMVGSSTDTQYF.

The chain links TRBV7-9 to TRBJ2-1; D unclear. The length of the CDR3 is 12 residues. Trimming removed 4 bases from V and 7 bases from J, with 8 bases in between. Germline V gene sequence: CDR1 SEHNR, CDR2 FQNEAQ (reference sequence). CDR3 region: CASSSTPNEQFF. The CDR3 DNA is TGTGCCAGCAGCTCAACCCCTAATGAGCAGTTCTTC.

CDR3 region: CASSRRGSGTGELFF. CDR3 bases: TGTGCCAGCAGCCGCAGGGGGTCAGGCACCGGGGAGCTGTTTTTT. The chain uses TRBV7-2 and TRBJ2-2; TRBD1 aligns across 7 bases. The CDR3 is made up of 15 amino acids. The V segment lost 5 bases and the J segment 4 bases; nucleotides outside the gene matches: 7. Per germline, CDR1 SGHTA and CDR2 FQGNSA.

V gene TRBV24-1 combines with J gene TRBJ2-5, with 8 bases that match TRBD2. CDR1 and CDR2 from the germline V gene are KGHDR and SFDVKD. This CDR3 contains 13 residues. Trimming removed 1 base from V and 7 bases from J; junction bases left unmatched: 1. The CDR3 loop is CATSDFGGVTQYF. The CDR3, as DNA: TGTGCCACCAGTGATTTCGGGGGGGTGACCCAGTACTTC.

The V gene is TRBV14, the J gene TRBJ1-6, with D hard to call. CDR1 is SGHDN and CDR2 is FVKESK in the germline V gene. Trimming cost V 2 bases and J 7 bases, with 15 bases left between them. CDR3 size: 16 residues. The DNA for the CDR3 is TGTGCCAGCAGCCAAATGGACGGTTTTAGGAATTCACCCCTCCACTTT. Translated, it gives CASSQMDGFRNSPLHF.

A single count supports this clone. V and J are TRBV19 and TRBJ2-7; D call uncertain. The V end lost 2 bases, the J end lost 0 bases, and 8 bases lay between the germline ends. This CDR3 is 14 amino acids long. The germline CDR1 and CDR2 sequences are LNHDA and SQIVND (reference sequence). CDR3 nucleotide sequence: TGTGCCAGTAGTATATCCGCTGGCTCCTACGAGCAGTACTTC. Translated: CASSISAGSYEQYF. Variable domain in full (rest from reference TRBV19 and TRBJ2-7): DGGITQSPKYLFRKEGQNVTLSCEQNLNHDAMYWYRQDPGQGLRLIYYSQIVNDFQKGDIAEGYSVSREKKESFPLTVTSAQKNPTAFYLCASSISAGSYEQYFGPGTRLTVT.

This clone was seen just once. The chain combines TRBV7-2 with TRBJ2-7, with 11 nucleotides matching TRBD1. The CDR3 consists of 14 residues. Germline CDR1 reads SGHTA; CDR2 reads FQGNSA. Unmatched junction bases numbered 5, after V lost 4 bases and J lost 6 bases. CDR3 in DNA: TGTGCCAGCAGCTCATATGGACAGGGGGCCGAGCAGTACTTC. It yields the protein CASSSYGQGAEQYF.

CDR3 sequence: CASSLRLNGGRVTEQYV. CDR3 in DNA: TGTGCCAGCAGCCTCCGACTCAACGGTGGCAGGGTAACCGAGCAGTACGTC. The genes are TRBV6-2 or TRBV6-3 and TRBJ2-7; D is possibly TRBD1 (5 bases). The V end was cut by 6 bases, the J end by 6 bases, with 27 bases between. The CDR3 covers 17 residues. CDR1 is MNHEY, CDR2 SVGEGT, per germline.

This chain uses TRBV3-1 (or the pseudogene TRBV3-2) with TRBJ1-1; D remains ambiguous. The CDR3 contains 12 residues. Germline-derived CDR1 and CDR2 are LGHDT and YNNKEL (reference sequence). Trimming took 4 bases from V and 4 from J, leaving 7 bases between them. The CDR3 spells CASSPGSTEAFF. Written as DNA, the CDR3 is TGTGCCAGCAGCCCGGGTTCCACTGAAGCTTTCTTT.

V is TRBV6-5 and J is TRBJ1-2, with 9 positions matching TRBD1. V was clipped by 2 bases and J by 5 bases; unmatched bases: 6. The CDR3 runs 15 residues. Looked up from germline, CDR1 is MNHEY and CDR2 is SVGAGI. In DNA form, the CDR3 reads TGTGCCAGCAGTTACAGGGGACAGGGCGGGTATGGCTACACCTTC. It codes for CASSYRGQGGYGYTF.

The chain uses TRBV19 and TRBJ1-2; 9 bases line up with TRBD1. The CDR3 sequence is 18 residues long. V lost 3 bases and J lost 1; bases outside the gene matches: 12. The germline V gene has CDR1 LNHDA and CDR2 SQIVND (reference sequence). In DNA, the CDR3 is TGTGCCAGTAGTATCTTTGAACCGGGACAGGGAAATAACTATGGCTACACCTTC. Its translation: CASSIFEPGQGNNYGYTF.

The genes are TRBV2 and TRBJ2-2; 10 positions agree with TRBD2. Germline CDR1 SNHLY, CDR2 FYNNEI. The CDR3 has 15 amino acids. Trimming cost V 4 bases and J 6 bases; bases outside gene matches: 5. CDR3 residues: CASSAAGGPPGELFF. In nucleotides, the CDR3 is TGTGCCAGCAGTGCAGCGGGGGGGCCCCCCGGGGAGCTGTTTTTT.

The chain couples TRBV5-5 to TRBJ1-1; D unresolved. Trimming stripped 1 base from V and 6 bases from J, with 16 bases between. The CDR3 spans 15 residues. The V gene's germline CDR1 is SGHKS and CDR2 YYEKEE (reference sequence). CDR3 nucleotide sequence: TGTGCCAGCAGCTTGCAGATTCTGGGGTCATCTGAAGCTTTCTTT. The encoded protein is CASSLQILGSSEAFF. Full variable domain (remainder filled in from reference TRBV5-5 and TRBJ1-1): DAGVTQSPTHLIKTRGQQVTLRCSPISGHKSVSWYQQVLGQGPQFIFQYYEKEERGRGNFPDRFSARQFPNYSSELNVNALLLGDSALYLCASSLQILGSSEAFFGQGTRLTVV.

The chain joins TRBV5-1 to TRBJ2-2, with D perhaps assigned TRBD1 or TRBD2 (5 bases each). This CDR3 is 16 amino acids long. From germline, CDR1 is SGHRS and CDR2 YFSETQ. V lost 4 bases and J 1 base, leaving 14 bases between the germline ends. The DNA of the CDR3 is TGCGCCAGCAGCCCTCGAGGGACCCTGAACACCGGGGAGCTGTTTTTT. It codes for CASSPRGTLNTGELFF.

This clone was counted once. V is TRBV5-1 and J is TRBJ1-2, with D perhaps TRBD1 (6 bases). Trimming left V 4 bases short and J 8 bases short, with 18 bases between. The germline CDR1 and CDR2 sequences are SGHRS and YFSETQ. This CDR3 has 14 amino acids. The CDR3, as DNA: TGCGCCAGCAGCGAGACGACAGGCCCGGGGGGCTACACCTTC. Protein: CASSETTGPGGYTF.

The gene calls are TRBV7-8 and TRBJ1-1; D unresolved. CDR3 length: 15 amino acids. From germline, CDR1 is SGHVS and CDR2 FQNEAQ. Trimming took 5 bases from V and 1 from J, leaving 14 bases between them. The CDR3 DNA reads as TGTGCCAGCAGCCCCACGGGGAGGAGGAACACTGAAGCTTTCTTT. It translates to CASSPTGRRNTEAFF.

V usage is TRBV12-3 or TRBV12-4 and J usage is TRBJ1-2, with a weak D call TRBD1 (5 bases). The V and J ends lost 5 bases and 9 bases respectively, with 10 bases between them. This CDR3 has 11 residues. The chain's CDR3 is CASSTGLSYTF. CDR3 nucleotide sequence: TGTGCCAGCAGTACGGGACTAAGCTACACCTTC.

The chain uses TRBV15 and TRBJ2-2; D is undetermined. Germline V gene lookup returns CDR1 LNHNV and CDR2 YYDKDF (reference sequence). The CDR3 consists of 12 residues. V was cut by 5 bases and J by 2 bases, with 3 bases left in between. The CDR3 spells CATSDNTGELFF. The CDR3 DNA is TGTGCCACCAGCGATAACACCGGGGAGCTGTTTTTT. Drawing the rest from reference TRBV15 and TRBJ2-2, the complete variable domain is DAMVIQNPRYQVTQFGKPVTLSCSQTLNHNVMYWYQQKSSQAPKLLFHYYDKDFNNEADTPDNFQSRRPNTSFCFLDIRSPGLGDTAMYLCATSDNTGELFFGEGSRLTVL.

This sequence joins TRBV3-1 (or the pseudogene TRBV3-2) and TRBJ2-3; D is ambiguous. Germline V gives CDR1 LGHDT, CDR2 YNNKEL (reference sequence). The CDR3 is 16 residues long. V lost 4 bases and J lost 1, with 15 bases in between. CDR3 amino acids: CASSLSAPPGTDTQYF. The CDR3 DNA reads TGTGCCAGCAGCCTCAGTGCCCCCCCCGGCACAGATACGCAGTATTTT.